These 12 T cell receptor beta chains were all obtained from the same sample, sequenced in a study of blood T cell repertoires in COVID-19 (dated by TCRdb to 2018 to 2020). Libraries were built with the immunoSEQ multiplex PCR assay. TCRdb took this table from immuneACCESS and kept in-frame rearrangements with V and J called. Such tables lack part of the clones; where checked against another copy, unresolved V genes explain under half of the gap, and the rest is unexplained. The sample table shows under 200,000 clones, and 70% to 90% are seen once. The top ten clones comprise about 8.2% of the sample. The sequencing input was peripheral blood. Source of these receptors: a man between 60 and 70 years old with acute or convalescent COVID-19.

The gene calls are TRBV2 and TRBJ1-4, with 9 bases aligning to TRBD1. This CDR3 has 14 amino acids. V lost 6 bases and J lost 7; bases outside the gene matches: 6. Germline V CDR1 and CDR2: SNHLY, FYNNEI. The CDR3 DNA is TGTGCCAGCAGAACCGGGACAGGGATTGAAAAACTGTTTTTT. Protein sequence: CASRTGTGIEKLFF.

V usage is TRBV5-6 and J usage is TRBJ1-1; 11 bases fit TRBD1. V shed 4 bases, J shed 3 bases, and the junction held 14 bases outside the gene matches. This CDR3 comprises 18 residues. The germline CDR1 and CDR2 sequences are SGHDT and YYEEEE. The CDR3 reads CASSRPFTLGQGDTEAFF. CDR3 nucleotides: TGTGCCAGCAGCCGCCCTTTTACTTTGGGACAGGGGGACACTGAAGCTTTCTTT.

Only one count was recorded for this clone. The DNA of the CDR3 is TGTGCCAGCAGCGTAGGACAGGGCGAGTTAGACGAGCAGTACTTC. It translates to CASSVGQGELDEQYF. The V and J genes are TRBV9 and TRBJ2-7, with 7 positions matching TRBD1. J lost 5 bases, V lost 0 bases, and 8 bases had no gene match. This CDR3 has 15 amino acids. CDR1 SGDLS and CDR2 YYNGEE come from the germline V gene.

J is TRBJ2-5 and V is TRBV3-1 (or the pseudogene TRBV3-2), with TRBD1 as a possible D gene (6 bases). This CDR3 has 14 residues. Germline V gives CDR1 LGHDT, CDR2 YNNKEL (reference sequence). The V end was cut by 1 base, the J end by 5 bases, with 11 bases between. As DNA, the CDR3 is TGTGCCAGCAGCCAAGGAGGGGGTTTGGAGACCCAGTACTTC. Its translation: CASSQGGGLETQYF.

The chain uses TRBV14 and TRBJ1-1; D uncertain. V lost 2 bases and J lost 0, with 7 bases in between. Per germline, CDR1 SGHDN and CDR2 FVKESK. This CDR3 comprises 14 residues. CDR3 residues: CASSQYGMNTEAFF. The CDR3 DNA reads as TGTGCCAGCAGCCAATACGGGATGAACACTGAAGCTTTCTTT. The entire variable domain, with the rest obtained from reference TRBV14 and TRBJ1-1, is as follows: EAGVTQFPSHSVIEKGQTVTLRCDPISGHDNLYWYRRVMGKEIKFLLHFVKESKQDESGMPNNRFLAERTGGTYSTLKVQPAELEDSGVYFCASSQYGMNTEAFFGQGTRLTVV.

The chain carries TRBV3-1 (or the pseudogene TRBV3-2) and TRBJ1-4; 7 nucleotides match TRBD1. The CDR3 contains 14 residues. V lost 5 bases and J lost 5; bases outside the gene matches: 5. The germline V gene encodes CDR1 LGHDT and CDR2 YNNKEL (reference sequence). DNA of the CDR3: TGTGCCAGCAGCACCCCGGGACAGAATGAAAAACTGTTTTTT. Encoded protein: CASSTPGQNEKLFF.

The gene calls are TRBV28 and TRBJ2-7; 7 positions agree with TRBD1. V lost 5 bases to trimming and J lost 5 bases; unmatched junction nucleotides: 3. Germline CDR1 reads MDHEN; CDR2 reads SYDVKM. CDR3 length equals 12 residues. CDR3 protein: CASSPDRDEQYF. The CDR3 DNA follows: TGTGCCAGCAGTCCAGACAGGGACGAGCAGTACTTC.

The V gene is TRBV7-8, the J gene TRBJ1-1; 8 bases align to TRBD1. J lost 4 bases, V lost 5 bases, and 12 bases had no gene match. CDR3 length equals 16 residues. Germline values: CDR1 SGHVS, CDR2 FQNEAQ. This chain's CDR3 is CASSPTVGDRGTEAFF. The CDR3 coding sequence is TGTGCCAGCAGCCCGACCGTCGGCGACAGGGGCACTGAAGCTTTCTTT.

The V call is TRBV9, the J call TRBJ1-2; D might be TRBD1 (5 bases). This CDR3 has 15 amino acids. Trimming removed 4 bases from V and 1 base from J, with 14 bases in between. Germline CDR1 SGDLS, CDR2 YYNGEE. The CDR3 here is CASSPRLGGNYGYTF. DNA of the CDR3: TGTGCCAGCAGCCCTCGATTGGGGGGTAACTATGGCTACACCTTC.

CDR3 nucleotide sequence: TGTGCCAGCAGCCATAACCGGGACTTTTACAATGAGCAGTTCTTC. Translating it yields CASSHNRDFYNEQFF. The chain is built from TRBV27 and TRBJ2-1, with a possible D match to TRBD2 (6 bases). V dropped 6 bases and J dropped 4 bases, with 16 bases sitting between them. Germline CDR1 reads MNHEY; CDR2 reads SMNVEV (reference sequence). The CDR3 covers 15 residues.

This clone occurred once. V gene TRBV27 combines with J gene TRBJ2-5, with TRBD2 matching over 8 bases. The J segment lost 5 bases and the V segment lost 5 bases, leaving 4 bases of the junction unmatched. Germline V lookup: CDR1 MNHEY, CDR2 SMNVEV (reference sequence). The CDR3 is made up of 13 amino acids. The CDR3 DNA follows: TGTGCCAGCAGTCCAGCGGGAGCGGAGACCCAGTACTTC. Encoded protein: CASSPAGAETQYF.

The V gene is TRBV20-1, the J gene TRBJ2-2; TRBD1 agrees at 9 bases. Germline-derived CDR1 and CDR2 are DFQATT and SNEGSKA (reference sequence). The CDR3 spans 13 residues. J gave up 13 bases and V 3 bases, and 9 bases lay outside the gene matches. DNA of the CDR3: TGCAGTGCTAGTGGACAGGGGAACCGAGGGCTGTTTTTT. It encodes CSASGQGNRGLFF.